The T cell receptor beta chain under discussion was sequenced for a study of blood T cells in healthy people across ages. This clonotype was detected a few times. CDR3 length: 14 amino acids. Germline values: CDR1 MNHNS, CDR2 SASEGT. V was shortened by 4 bases and J by 8 bases, with 17 bases between the two germline ends. PCR was performed a second time for about 6 to 12 cycles using a sample-barcoded 5' primer and a J-beta primer mix. Using its own MiXCR run on the 5' RACE reads, TCRdb lists one record per CDR3 protein. The sample lists 850,000 to 1,100,000 distinct CDR3 sequences, roughly two fifths occurring once.

This chain links TRBV6-1 with TRBJ1-2; the D is unclear. The sequenced sample consisted of blood. The clonotype originates from a man younger than 35 in good health. CDR3 region: CASSGLGDSRGYTF. In DNA, the CDR3 is TGTGCCAGCAGTGGTCTAGGTGACTCGCGGGGCTACACCTTC.